This entry features one T cell receptor beta chain sequence. These data originate in a study of OX40 agonist ivuxolimab in advanced cancers. Libraries were prepared by immunoSEQ multiplex PCR; TCRdb keeps only in-frame clonotypes and omits some of them. The table lists 84,000 or so clones, about 90% of them singletons, with around 0.43% in the top ten. Germline CDR1 SGHAT, CDR2 FQNNGV. The CDR3 runs 15 residues. The V gene lost 3 bases and the J gene lost 0 bases, with 11 bases spanning the gap. The receptor was derived from an adult with an advanced solid tumor such as melanoma, head and neck, liver or kidney cancer. V and J are TRBV11-2 and TRBJ1-1; the D is unclear. The source was CD4+ or CD8+ T cells sorted from blood, collected in a trial of the OX40 agonist ivuxolimab. The CDR3 DNA reads TGTGCCAGCAGCTTTTCCGCGGATTTGAACACTGAAGCTTTCTTT. Its translation is CASSFSADLNTEAFF.